The rows below give T cell receptor beta chains drawn from one sample of a study of graft-versus-host responses after intestinal transplantation. TCRdb keeps only in-frame clones here, not all; method: immunoSEQ multiplex PCR. The table shows about 90,000 clones, with 80% to 95% occurring only once. Antigens of these TCRs are unknown. This specimen consisted of unstimulated CD4+ T cells sorted from spleen or lymph node cells, obtained before intestinal transplant. Source of these receptors: a human donor who received an intestinal transplant. CDR3s include the opening cysteine and the closing phenylalanine or tryptophan. A D gene is named only where the DNA matches it firmly. Expanded clones get a size class; other rows say once, few or many, or leave the size out.

d_call clone_size j_call v_call cdr3_aa cdr3_nt
- - TRBJ2-6 TRBV10-3 CAISAGAGANVLTF TGTGCCATCAGTGCAGGGGCCGGGGCCAACGTCCTGACTTTC
TRBD2 once TRBJ2-1 TRBV11-2 CASSPRLAGGRSSYNEQFF TGTGCCAGCAGCCCTCGACTAGCGGGAGGCCGGAGCTCCTACAATGAGCAGTTCTTC
- - TRBJ1-5 TRBV11-2 CASSPSGEPNQPQHF TGTGCCAGCAGCCCCTCGGGGGAGCCCAATCAGCCCCAGCATTTT
TRBD1 - TRBJ2-5 TRBV5-1 CASSPGQGASETQYF TGCGCCAGCAGCCCTGGACAGGGGGCTTCGGAGACCCAGTACTTC
- - TRBJ1-5 TRBV30 CAWSVWGSNQPQHF TGTGCCTGGAGTGTATGGGGGAGCAATCAGCCCCAGCATTTT
- - TRBJ2-7 TRBV27 CASSPTGRGEQYF TGTGCCAGCAGTCCTACAGGGAGAGGGGAGCAGTACTTC
TRBD1 - TRBJ2-3 TRBV2 CASGDRGPRTDTQYF TGTGCCAGTGGGGACAGGGGCCCCCGCACAGATACGCAGTATTTT
TRBD2 - TRBJ2-7 TRBV6-5 CASRTSGRKDEQYF TGTGCCAGCAGGACTAGCGGGAGGAAAGACGAGCAGTACTTC
TRBD1 - TRBJ1-1 TRBV29-1 CSAGTGDTEAFF TGCAGCGCCGGAACAGGGGACACTGAAGCTTTCTTT
TRBD2 - TRBJ2-3 TRBV11-2 CASSLSLASGSTDTQYF TGTGCCAGCAGCTTATCGCTGGCTAGCGGGAGCACAGATACGCAGTATTTT
- - TRBJ2-5 TRBV5-5 CASSFQGGAQYF TGTGCCAGCAGCTTCCAAGGAGGGGCCCAGTACTTC
- - TRBJ2-4 TRBV18 CASSPQGTAKNIQYF TGTGCCAGCTCACCCCAGGGGACGGCCAAAAACATTCAGTACTTC
TRBD1 - TRBJ2-6 TRBV5-1 CASSAGQGALSGANVLTF TGCGCCAGCAGCGCCGGACAGGGGGCTCTTTCTGGGGCCAACGTCCTGACTTTC
- - TRBJ2-7 TRBV6-5 CASSYSGGRPYEQYF TGTGCCAGCAGTTACTCTGGGGGCCGGCCCTACGAGCAGTACTTC
- - TRBJ2-7 TRBV19 CASSRDSAGEQYF TGTGCCAGTAGTAGGGACTCGGCGGGGGAGCAGTACTTC
TRBD1 - TRBJ1-1 TRBV9 CASNVGGRGTEAFF TGTGCCAGCAACGTAGGGGGCCGGGGCACTGAAGCTTTCTTT
TRBD1 once TRBJ1-5 TRBV19 CASTAMDRGLSQPQHF TGTGCCAGTACTGCTATGGACAGGGGGCTCAGTCAGCCCCAGCATTTT
TRBD1 - TRBJ2-3 TRBV7-6 CASSLAGQGVADTQYF TGTGCCAGCAGCTTAGCGGGACAGGGCGTAGCAGATACGCAGTATTTT
TRBD1 - TRBJ1-1 TRBV28 CASSLGQGWAFF TGTGCCAGCAGTTTAGGACAGGGGTGGGCTTTCTTT
TRBD2 - TRBJ2-1 TRBV10-3 CAISDGRVGYNEQFF TGTGCCATCAGTGATGGGAGGGTGGGGTACAATGAGCAGTTCTTC